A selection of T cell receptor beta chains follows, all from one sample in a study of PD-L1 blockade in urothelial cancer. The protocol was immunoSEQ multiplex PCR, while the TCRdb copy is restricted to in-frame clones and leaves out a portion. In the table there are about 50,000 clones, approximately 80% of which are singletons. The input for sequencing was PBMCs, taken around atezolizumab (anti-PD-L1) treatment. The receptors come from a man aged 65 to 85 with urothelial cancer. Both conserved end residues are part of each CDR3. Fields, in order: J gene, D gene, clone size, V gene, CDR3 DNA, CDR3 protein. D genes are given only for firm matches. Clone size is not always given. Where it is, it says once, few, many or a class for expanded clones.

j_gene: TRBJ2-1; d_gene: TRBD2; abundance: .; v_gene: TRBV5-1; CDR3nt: TGCGCCAGCAGCCTCTTAGCGGGAGACTACAATGAGCAGTTCTTC; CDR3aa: CASSLLAGDYNEQFF
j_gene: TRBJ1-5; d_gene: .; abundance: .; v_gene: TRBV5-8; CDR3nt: TGTGCCAGCAGCTCAGGGTTTCAGCCCCAGCATTTT; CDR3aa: CASSSGFQPQHF
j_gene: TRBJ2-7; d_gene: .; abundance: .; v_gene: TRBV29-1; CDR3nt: TGCAGCGTGGCCCGAGGACACTTCACCGACTCCTACGAGCAGTACTTC; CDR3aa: CSVARGHFTDSYEQYF
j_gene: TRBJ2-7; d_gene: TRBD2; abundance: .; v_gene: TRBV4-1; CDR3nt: TGCGCCAGCAGCCAACCATTACTAGCGGGAGGTTCCTACGAGCAGTACTTC; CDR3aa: CASSQPLLAGGSYEQYF
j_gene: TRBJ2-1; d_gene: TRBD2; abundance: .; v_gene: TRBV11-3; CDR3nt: TGTGCCAGCAGGGCTAGCGGATACAATGAGCAGTTCTTC; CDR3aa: CASRASGYNEQFF
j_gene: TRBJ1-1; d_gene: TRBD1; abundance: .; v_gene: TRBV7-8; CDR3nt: TGTGCCAGCAGCTCCCAGCTGGACAGGTACGCTGAAGCTTTCTTT; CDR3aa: CASSSQLDRYAEAFF
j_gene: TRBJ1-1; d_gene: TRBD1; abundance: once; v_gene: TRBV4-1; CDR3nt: TGCGCCAGCAGCGCAACCGACAGGGGGCGCGACACTGAAGCTTTCTTT; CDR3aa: CASSATDRGRDTEAFF
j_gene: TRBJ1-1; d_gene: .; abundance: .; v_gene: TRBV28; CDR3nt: TGTGCCAGCAGTTTGATGGGCGCAGCTTTCTTT; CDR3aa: CASSLMGAAFF
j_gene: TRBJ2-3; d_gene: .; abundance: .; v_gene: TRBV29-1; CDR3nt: TGCAGCGCAGCGCTACAGGGTGAGATCACAGATACGCAGTATTTT; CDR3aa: CSAALQGEITDTQYF
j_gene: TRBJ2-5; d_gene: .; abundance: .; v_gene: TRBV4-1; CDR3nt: TGCGCCAGCAGCCCCCTGAAGGGGGGGGAAGAGACCCAGTACTTC; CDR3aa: CASSPLKGGEETQYF
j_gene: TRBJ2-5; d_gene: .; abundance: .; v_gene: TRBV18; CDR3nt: TGTGCCAGCTCACTAGCGGCGGGGGAGACCCAGTACTTC; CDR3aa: CASSLAAGETQYF
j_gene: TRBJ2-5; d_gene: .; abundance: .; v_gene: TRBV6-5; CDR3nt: TGTGCCAGCAGTTACCGACCGGGGTTAGAGACCCAGTACTTC; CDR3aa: CASSYRPGLETQYF
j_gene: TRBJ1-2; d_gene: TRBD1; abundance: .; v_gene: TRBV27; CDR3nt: TGTGCCAGCAGTCTAATGGGACAGGCAACCGATGGCTACACCTTC; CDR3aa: CASSLMGQATDGYTF
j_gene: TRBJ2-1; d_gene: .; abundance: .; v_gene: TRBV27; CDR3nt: TGTGCCAGCAGTTCAGGGCCCCTCGGTTCTTTCTACAATGAGCAGTTCTTC; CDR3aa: CASSSGPLGSFYNEQFF
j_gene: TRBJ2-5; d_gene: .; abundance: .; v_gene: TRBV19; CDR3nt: TGTGCCAGTAGCCATACTAGGCCGTTAGGTAAAGAGACCCAGTACTTC; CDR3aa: CASSHTRPLGKETQYF
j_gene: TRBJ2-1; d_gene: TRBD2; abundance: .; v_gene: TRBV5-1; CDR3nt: TGCGCCAGCAGCGGGCGGGGGAACAATGAGCAGTTCTTC; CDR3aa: CASSGRGNNEQFF
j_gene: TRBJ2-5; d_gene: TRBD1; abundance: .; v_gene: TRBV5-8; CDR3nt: TGTGCCAGCAGCTCAGGACAGGGGGCGGAGACCCAGTACTTC; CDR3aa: CASSSGQGAETQYF